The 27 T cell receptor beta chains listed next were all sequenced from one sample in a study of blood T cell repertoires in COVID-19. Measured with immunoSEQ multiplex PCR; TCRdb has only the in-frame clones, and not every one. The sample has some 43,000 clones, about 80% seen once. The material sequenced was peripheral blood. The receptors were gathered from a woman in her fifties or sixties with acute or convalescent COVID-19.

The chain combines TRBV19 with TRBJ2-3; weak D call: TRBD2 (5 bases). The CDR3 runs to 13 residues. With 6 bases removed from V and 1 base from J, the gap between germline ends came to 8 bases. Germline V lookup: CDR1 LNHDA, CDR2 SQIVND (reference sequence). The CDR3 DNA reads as TGTGCCAGTAGGAACGGGGGCACAGATACGCAGTATTTT. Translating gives CASRNGGTDTQYF.

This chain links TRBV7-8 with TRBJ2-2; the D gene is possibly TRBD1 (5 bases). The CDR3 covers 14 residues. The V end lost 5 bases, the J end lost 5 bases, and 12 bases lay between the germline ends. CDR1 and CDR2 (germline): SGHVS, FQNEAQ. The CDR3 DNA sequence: TGTGCCAGCAGCCTTAACCAGGGAACCGGGGAGCTGTTTTTT. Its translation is CASSLNQGTGELFF.

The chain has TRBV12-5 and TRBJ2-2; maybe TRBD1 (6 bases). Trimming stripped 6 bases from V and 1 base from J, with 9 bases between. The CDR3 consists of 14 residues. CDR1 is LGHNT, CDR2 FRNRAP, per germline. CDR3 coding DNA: TGTGCTAGTGGCTCGGGACAGAACACCGGGGAGCTGTTTTTT. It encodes CASGSGQNTGELFF.

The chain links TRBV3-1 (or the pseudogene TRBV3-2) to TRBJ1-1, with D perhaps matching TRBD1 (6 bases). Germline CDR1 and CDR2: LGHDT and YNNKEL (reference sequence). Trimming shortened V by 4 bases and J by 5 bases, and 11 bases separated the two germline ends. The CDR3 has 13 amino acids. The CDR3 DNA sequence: TGTGCCAGCAGCCCGAGGGGGTGGACTGAAGCTTTCTTT. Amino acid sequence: CASSPRGWTEAFF.

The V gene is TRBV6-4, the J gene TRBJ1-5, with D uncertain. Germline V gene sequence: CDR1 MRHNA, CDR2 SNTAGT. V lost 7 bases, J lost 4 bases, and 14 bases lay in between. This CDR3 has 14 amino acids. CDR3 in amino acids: CASIQGSENQPQHF. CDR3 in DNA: TGTGCCAGCATCCAAGGGAGCGAGAATCAGCCCCAGCATTTT.

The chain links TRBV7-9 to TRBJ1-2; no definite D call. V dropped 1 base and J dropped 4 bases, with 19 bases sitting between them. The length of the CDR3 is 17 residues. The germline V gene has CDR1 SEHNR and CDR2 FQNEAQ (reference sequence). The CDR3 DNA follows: TGTGCCAGCAGCTTAGGGTCTATGGCGGATGAAATCTATGGCTACACCTTC. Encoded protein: CASSLGSMADEIYGYTF.

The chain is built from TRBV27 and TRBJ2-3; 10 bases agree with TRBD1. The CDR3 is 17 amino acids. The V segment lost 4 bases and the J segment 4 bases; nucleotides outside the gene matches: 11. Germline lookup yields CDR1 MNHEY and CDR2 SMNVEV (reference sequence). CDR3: CASSSPSGTGDSDTQYF. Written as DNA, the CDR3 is TGTGCCAGCAGTTCACCTTCCGGGACAGGGGATTCAGATACGCAGTATTTT.

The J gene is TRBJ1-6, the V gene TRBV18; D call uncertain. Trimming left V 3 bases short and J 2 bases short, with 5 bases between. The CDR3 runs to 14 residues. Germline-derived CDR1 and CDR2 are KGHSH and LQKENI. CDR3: CASSPTPYNSPLHF. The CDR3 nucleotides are TGTGCCAGCTCACCTACTCCCTATAATTCACCCCTCCACTTT.

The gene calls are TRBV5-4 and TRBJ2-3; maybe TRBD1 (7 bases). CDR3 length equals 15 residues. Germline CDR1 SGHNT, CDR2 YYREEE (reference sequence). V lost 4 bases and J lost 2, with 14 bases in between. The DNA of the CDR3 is TGTGCCAGCAGCCACGGGGGACAGCACACAGATACGCAGTATTTT. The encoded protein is CASSHGGQHTDTQYF.

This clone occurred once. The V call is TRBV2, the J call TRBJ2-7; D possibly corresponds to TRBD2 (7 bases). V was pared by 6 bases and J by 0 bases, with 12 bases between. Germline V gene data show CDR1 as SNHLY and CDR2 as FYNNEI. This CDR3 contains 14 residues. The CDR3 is CASRKGGASYEQYF. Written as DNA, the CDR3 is TGTGCCAGCAGAAAGGGGGGGGCCTCCTACGAGCAGTACTTC.

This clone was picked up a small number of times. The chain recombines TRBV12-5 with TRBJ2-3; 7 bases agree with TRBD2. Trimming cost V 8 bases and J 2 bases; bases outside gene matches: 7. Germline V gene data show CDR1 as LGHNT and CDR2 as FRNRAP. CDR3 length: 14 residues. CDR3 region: CASLRGGYTDTQYF. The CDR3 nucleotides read TGTGCTAGTCTCCGCGGGGGTTACACAGATACGCAGTATTTT.

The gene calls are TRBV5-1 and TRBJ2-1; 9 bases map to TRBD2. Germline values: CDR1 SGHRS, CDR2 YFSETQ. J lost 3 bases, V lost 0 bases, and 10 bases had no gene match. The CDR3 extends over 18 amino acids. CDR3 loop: CASSLDPSGASRYNEQFF. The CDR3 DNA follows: TGCGCCAGCAGCTTGGACCCTAGCGGGGCCTCCCGCTACAATGAGCAGTTCTTC.

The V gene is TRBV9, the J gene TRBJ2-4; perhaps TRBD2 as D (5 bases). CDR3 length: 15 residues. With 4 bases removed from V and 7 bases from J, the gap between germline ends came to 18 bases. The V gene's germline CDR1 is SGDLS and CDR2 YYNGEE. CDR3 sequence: CASSPTRARGNIQYF. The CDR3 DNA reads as TGTGCCAGCAGCCCGACGAGGGCCCGAGGGAACATTCAGTACTTC.

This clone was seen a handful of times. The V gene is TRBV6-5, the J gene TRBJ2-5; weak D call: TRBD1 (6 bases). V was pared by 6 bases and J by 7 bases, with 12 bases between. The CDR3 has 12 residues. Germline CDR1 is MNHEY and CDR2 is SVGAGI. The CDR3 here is CASRDTQGTQYF. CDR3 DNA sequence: TGTGCCAGCAGAGACACACAGGGGACCCAGTACTTC.

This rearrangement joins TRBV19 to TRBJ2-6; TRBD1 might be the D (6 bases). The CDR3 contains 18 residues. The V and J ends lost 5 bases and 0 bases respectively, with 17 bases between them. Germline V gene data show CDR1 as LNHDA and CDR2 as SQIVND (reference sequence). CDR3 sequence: CASSSLGPRGSGANVLTF. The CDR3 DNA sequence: TGTGCCAGTAGTTCCTTAGGCCCCAGGGGCTCTGGGGCCAACGTCCTGACTTTC.

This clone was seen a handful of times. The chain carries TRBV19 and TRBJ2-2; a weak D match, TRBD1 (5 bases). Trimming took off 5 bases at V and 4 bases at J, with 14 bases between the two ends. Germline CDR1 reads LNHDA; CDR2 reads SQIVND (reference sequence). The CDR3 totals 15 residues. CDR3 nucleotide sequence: TGTGCCAGTAGTTCGGTAGGGGTTATCACCGGGGAGCTGTTTTTT. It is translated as CASSSVGVITGELFF.

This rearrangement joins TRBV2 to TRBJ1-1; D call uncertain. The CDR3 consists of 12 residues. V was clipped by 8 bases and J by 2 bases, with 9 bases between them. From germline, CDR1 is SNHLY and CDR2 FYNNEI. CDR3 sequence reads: CASVALNTEAFF. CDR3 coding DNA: TGTGCCAGCGTAGCTCTTAACACTGAAGCTTTCTTT.

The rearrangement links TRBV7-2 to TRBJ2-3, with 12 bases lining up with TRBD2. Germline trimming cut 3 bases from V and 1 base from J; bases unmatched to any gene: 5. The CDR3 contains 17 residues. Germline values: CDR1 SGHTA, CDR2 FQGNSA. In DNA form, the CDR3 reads TGTGCCAGCAGCTTTACTAGCGGGGGGACTCGCACAGATACGCAGTATTTT. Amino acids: CASSFTSGGTRTDTQYF.

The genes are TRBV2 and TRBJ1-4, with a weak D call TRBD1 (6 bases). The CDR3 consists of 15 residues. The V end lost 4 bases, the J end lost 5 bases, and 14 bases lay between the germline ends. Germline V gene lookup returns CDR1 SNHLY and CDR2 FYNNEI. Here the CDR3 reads CASSAAGVENEKLFF. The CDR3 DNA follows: TGTGCCAGCAGTGCCGCAGGGGTAGAGAATGAAAAACTGTTTTTT.

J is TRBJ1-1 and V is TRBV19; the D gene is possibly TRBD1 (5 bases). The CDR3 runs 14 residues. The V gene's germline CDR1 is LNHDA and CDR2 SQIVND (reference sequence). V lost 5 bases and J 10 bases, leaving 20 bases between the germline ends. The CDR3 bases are TGTGCCAGTAGTGGGGCGCAGGGACCCGGGGGAGCTTTCTTT. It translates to CASSGAQGPGGAFF.

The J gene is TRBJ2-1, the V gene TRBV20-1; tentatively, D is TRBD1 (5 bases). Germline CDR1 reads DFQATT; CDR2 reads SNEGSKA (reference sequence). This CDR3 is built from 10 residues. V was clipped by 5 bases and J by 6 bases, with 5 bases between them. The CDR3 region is CSADSNEQFF. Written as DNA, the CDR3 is TGCAGTGCTGACAGCAATGAGCAGTTCTTC.

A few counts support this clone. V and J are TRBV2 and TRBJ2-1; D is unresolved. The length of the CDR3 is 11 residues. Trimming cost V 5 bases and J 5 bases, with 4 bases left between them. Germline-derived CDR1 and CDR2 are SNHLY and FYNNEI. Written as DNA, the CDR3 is TGTGCCAGCAGTCAGGACAATGAGCAGTTCTTC. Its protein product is CASSQDNEQFF.

The DNA for the CDR3 is TGTGCCAGCAGCCAAGTGGACAGGGCCTACGAGCAGTACTTC. The encoded protein is CASSQVDRAYEQYF. V usage is TRBV3-1 (or the pseudogene TRBV3-2) and J usage is TRBJ2-7, with TRBD1 identical over 8 bases. The CDR3 has 14 amino acids. Trimming removed 1 base from V and 2 bases from J; junction bases left unmatched: 1. Germline V gene sequence: CDR1 LGHDT, CDR2 YNNKEL (reference sequence).

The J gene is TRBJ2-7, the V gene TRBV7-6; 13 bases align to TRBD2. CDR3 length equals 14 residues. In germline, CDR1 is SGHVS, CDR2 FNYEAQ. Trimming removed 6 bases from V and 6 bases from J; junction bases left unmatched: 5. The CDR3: CASSGLAGVGEQYF. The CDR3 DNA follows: TGTGCCAGCAGTGGACTAGCGGGGGTTGGCGAGCAGTACTTC.

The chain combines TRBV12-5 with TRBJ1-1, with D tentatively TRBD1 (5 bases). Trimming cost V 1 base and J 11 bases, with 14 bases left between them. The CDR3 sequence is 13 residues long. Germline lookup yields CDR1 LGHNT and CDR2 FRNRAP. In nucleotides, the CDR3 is TGTGCTAGTGGTTTGGAGCCTGGGGGGATGGCTTTCTTT. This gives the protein CASGLEPGGMAFF.

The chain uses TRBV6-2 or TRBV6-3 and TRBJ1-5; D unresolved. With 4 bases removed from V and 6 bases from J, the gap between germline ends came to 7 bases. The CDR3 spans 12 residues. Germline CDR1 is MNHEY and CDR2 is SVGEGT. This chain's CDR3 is CASSSTFQPQHF. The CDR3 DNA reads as TGTGCCAGCAGTTCTACCTTTCAGCCCCAGCATTTT.

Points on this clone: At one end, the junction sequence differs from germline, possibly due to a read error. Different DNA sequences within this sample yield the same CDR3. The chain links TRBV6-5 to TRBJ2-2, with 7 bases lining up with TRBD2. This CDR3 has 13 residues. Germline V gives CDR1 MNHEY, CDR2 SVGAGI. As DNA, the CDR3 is TGTGCCAGCACGGGACTAAACACCGGGGAACTGTTTTTT. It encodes CASTGLNTGELFF.